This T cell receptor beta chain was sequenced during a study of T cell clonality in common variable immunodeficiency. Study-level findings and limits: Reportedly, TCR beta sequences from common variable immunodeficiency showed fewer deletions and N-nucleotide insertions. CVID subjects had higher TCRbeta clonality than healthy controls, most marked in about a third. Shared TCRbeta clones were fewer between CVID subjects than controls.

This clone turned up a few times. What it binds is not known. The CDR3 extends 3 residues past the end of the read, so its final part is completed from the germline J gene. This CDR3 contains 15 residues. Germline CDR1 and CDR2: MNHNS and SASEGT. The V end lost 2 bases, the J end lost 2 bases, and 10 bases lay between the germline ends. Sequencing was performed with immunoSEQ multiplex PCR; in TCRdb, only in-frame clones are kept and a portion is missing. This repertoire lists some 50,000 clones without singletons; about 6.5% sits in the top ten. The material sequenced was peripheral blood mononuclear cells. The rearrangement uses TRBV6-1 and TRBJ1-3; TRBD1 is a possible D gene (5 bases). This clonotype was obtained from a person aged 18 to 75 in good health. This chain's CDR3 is CASSEFRAAGNTIYF. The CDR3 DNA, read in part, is TGTGCCAGCAGTGAATTCAGGGCGGCTGGAAACACC.